The 5 T cell receptor beta chains below were found in one sample sequenced in a study of T-cell memory formation after mild COVID-19. From the 5' RACE reads, TCRdb called clonotypes with MiXCR, one entry per CDR3 protein. Here the sample spans approximately 100,000 distinct CDR3 sequences, 25% being singletons. The specimen sequenced was PBMCs or a T cell subset sorted from them (not recorded which). All receptors derive from a man aged 18 to 29 who had mild COVID-19 (a few samples of this study predate the infection). Cell type and time point are not known.

The chain recombines TRBV29-1 with TRBJ2-2; no clear D gene. V lost 0 bases, J lost 1 base, and 6 bases lay in between. The CDR3 spans 14 residues. Germline V lookup: CDR1 SQVTM, CDR2 ANQGSEA. The CDR3 region is CSVEDGQNTGELFF. CDR3 DNA: TGCAGCGTTGAAGATGGCCAGAACACCGGGGAGCTGTTTTTT.

This chain connects TRBV4-1 to TRBJ2-7, with D tentatively TRBD1 (5 bases). This CDR3 has 13 residues. Trimming took off 4 bases at V and 3 bases at J, with 10 bases between the two ends. From germline, CDR1 is MGHRA and CDR2 YSYEKL. For the CDR3, the DNA is TGCGCCAGCAGCCCCAGGGTCGACTACGAGCAGTACGTC. This sequence encodes CASSPRVDYEQYV.

The V call is TRBV12-3 or TRBV12-4, the J call TRBJ1-2; 7 bases fit TRBD1. Trimming took 10 bases from V and 4 from J; bases not matched to a gene: 15. The CDR3 extends over 15 amino acids. This CDR3 reads CATEGAGGFGYGYTF. The CDR3 bases are TGTGCCACCGAGGGGGCAGGGGGTTTCGGCTATGGCTACACCTTC.

This chain links TRBV7-2 with TRBJ1-4; D unclear. Trimming removed 5 bases at V and 4 bases at J, with 11 bases between. Germline-derived CDR1 and CDR2 are SGHTA and FQGNSA. The CDR3 totals 14 residues. CDR3 sequence: CASSPNRLNEKLFF. DNA for the CDR3: TGTGCCAGCAGCCCCAATCGGCTTAATGAAAAACTGTTTTTT. Complete variable domain (other parts from reference TRBV7-2 and TRBJ1-4): GAGVSQSPSNKVTEKGKDVELRCDPISGHTALYWYRQSLGQGLEFLIYFQGNSAPDKSGLPSDRFSAERTGGSVSTLTIQRTQQEDSAVYLCASSPNRLNEKLFFGSGTQLSVL.

This chain links TRBV20-1 with TRBJ2-7; D remains unclear. The germline V and J ends were trimmed by 0 bases and 0 bases, with 9 bases remaining between them. This CDR3 comprises 14 residues. Germline values: CDR1 DFQATT, CDR2 SNEGSKA (reference sequence). CDR3 bases: TGCAGTGCTAGAGATCTGAGGAGCTCCTACGAGCAGTACTTC. It encodes CSARDLRSSYEQYF.